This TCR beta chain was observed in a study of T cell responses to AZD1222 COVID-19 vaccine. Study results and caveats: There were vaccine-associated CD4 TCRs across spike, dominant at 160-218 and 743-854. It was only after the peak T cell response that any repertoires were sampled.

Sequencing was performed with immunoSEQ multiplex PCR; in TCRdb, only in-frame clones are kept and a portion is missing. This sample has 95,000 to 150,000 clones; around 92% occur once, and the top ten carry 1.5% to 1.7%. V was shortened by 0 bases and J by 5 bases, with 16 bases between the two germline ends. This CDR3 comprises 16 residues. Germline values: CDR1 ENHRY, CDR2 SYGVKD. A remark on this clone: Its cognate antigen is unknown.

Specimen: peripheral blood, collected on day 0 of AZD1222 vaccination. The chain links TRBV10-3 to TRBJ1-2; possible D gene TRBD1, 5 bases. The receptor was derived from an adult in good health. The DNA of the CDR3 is TGTGCCATCAGTGAGTCGACTCGGGACGGCGAGTATGGCTACACCTTC. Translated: CAISESTRDGEYGYTF.